This T cell receptor beta chain came from a study of T cells expressing NK-cell markers. The authors generated TCR beta cDNA through 5'RACE template switching with UMIs. TCRdb reprocessed the 5' RACE reads, keeping one entry per CDR3 protein, no DNA. In all, the sample yields hundreds of thousands of distinct CDR3 sequences. As regards this clonotype: As yet, its antigen is unknown.

Regarding the study as a whole: The study did not resolve the HCMV specificity of expanded NKG2C+ T cell clones. In five or six donors, dominant NKG2C+ clonotypes were roughly 1.0-8% of CD8+ T cells. A handful of donors likewise had their CD3+CD56-NKG2C+ fraction led by these clonotypes.

Germline CDR1 reads LNHNV; CDR2 reads YYDKDF (reference sequence). The CDR3 contains 15 residues. The rearrangement joins TRBV15 to TRBJ1-2; TCRdb returns TRBD1, unconfirmable since there is no DNA. The sample was blood T cells: a sorted CD56 or NKG2C T cell subset, CD4+ or CD8+ T cells, or bulk PBMC T cells (not recorded which). The clonotype was recovered from a man aged 18-30 years in good health. CDR3 protein: CATSRDRFRGEGYTF.